This TCR beta chain was identified during a study of Ad26.COV2.S vaccination and SARS-CoV-2 variants. On the study more broadly: Ad26.COV2.S shots went into the muscle once or twice, 56 days apart.

As for this clone: Antigen unknown.

The CDR3 is 12 amino acids. The ends were cut back, 10 bases at V and 1 base at J, with 11 bases in the middle. Germline V gene sequence: CDR1 LNHDA, CDR2 SQIVND (reference sequence). Treatment reported: 15 to 20 received Ad26.COV2.S at low or high dose, single or two shots; several received placebo; per-sample allocation not given. Day 63 after the first vaccine or placebo injection was the time point for sampling. Broader study findings: Higher spike-specific TCR breadth was found in vaccine recipients than in placebo recipients.

Using immunoSEQ multiplex PCR, the repertoire was profiled, and TCRdb retains in-frame clones only, with some absent. The repertoire holds a few hundred thousand clones, with 90% as singletons. The TCR originated in a person between 18 and 59 years old who received the Ad26.COV2.S COVID-19 vaccine or a placebo. The chain employs TRBV19 and TRBJ2-7, with D perhaps assigned TRBD1 or TRBD2 (6 bases each). Material: peripheral blood, obtained in a trial of Ad26.COV2.S vaccine versus placebo. The CDR3 here is CATGAGSYEQYF. CDR3 DNA: TGTGCCACGGGGGCGGGATCCTACGAGCAGTACTTC.